Listed below are T cell receptor beta chains from one sample, sequenced in a study of cytomegalovirus exposure and HLA in healthy donors. The method was immunoSEQ multiplex PCR; TCRdb's version includes in-frame clones alone and lacks a portion of them. The top ten hold around a tenth of the sample, which has fewer than 200,000 clones, approximately 85% seen once. Sequenced material: PBMCs. The receptors originated from a man in his forties or fifties in good health and CMV-seropositive. Each CDR3 is given without its conserved first and last residue. The order of the fields is V gene, J gene, CDR3 protein.

>TRBV15|TRBJ1-2
ATGRGSNYGYT
>TRBV2|TRBJ1-1
ASLFRESTEAF
>TRBV6-5|TRBJ2-5
ASSYRTQETQY
>TRBV6-5|TRBJ2-7
ASSGQGPEQY
>TRBV19|TRBJ1-4
ASTGGWMMDEKLF
>TRBV7-2|TRBJ2-7
ASSFWGGDTYEQY
>TRBV15|TRBJ2-7
ATSRDLDTKQY
>TRBV14|TRBJ2-5
ASSRAGTGRGTQY
>TRBV9|TRBJ1-2
ASSDTGTPYGGYT
>TRBV4-3|TRBJ2-1
ASSPKTSGENNEQF
>TRBV9|TRBJ2-3
ASSVGTGGASLY
>TRBV6-6|TRBJ1-2
ASSYSTGTNYGYT
>TRBV27|TRBJ2-7
ASSHRREGNYEQY
>TRBV5-5|TRBJ2-3
ASSLADPGRDTQY
>TRBV11-3|TRBJ2-1
ASSWTGGNEQF
>TRBV5-1|TRBJ1-4
ASSYGTANEKLF
>TRBV7-2|TRBJ1-2
ASSSGQILYT
>TRBV2|TRBJ1-2
ASSQSGQAGYT
>TRBV4-3|TRBJ2-1
ASSQGGGGAYNEQF
>TRBV5-4|TRBJ2-4
ASSYTGTGFSIQY
>TRBV6-6|TRBJ1-1
ASSWTGGDAF
>TRBV2|TRBJ1-5
ASSQQGTVQPQH
>TRBV5-1|TRBJ2-2
ASSLDGTNTGELF
>TRBV30|-
AWSVHRAYEQY
>TRBV7-6|TRBJ2-1
ASSPMSPLRYNEQF
>TRBV7-2|TRBJ2-5
ASSLGGGQETQY
>TRBV6-9|TRBJ2-3
ASRDFTDTQY
>TRBV28|TRBJ1-4
ASSFPSRDEKLF
>TRBV21-1|TRBJ2-7
ASSKGRLAFENEQY
>TRBV5-1|TRBJ2-2
ASSWQGQGANGELF